Given below is one T cell receptor (beta chain) in context. Original data processing: Cell counts per sample came from amplifying reference gene primers. The data were produced by immunoSEQ multiplex PCR, yet TCRdb's version contains in-frame clones alone and is incomplete. The V and J calls and the clone size are those of that table, but D and trimming were determined from the DNA. The table has roughly 55,000 clones, 80% to 90% seen once; the top ten hold approximately 7.1%. This sample stems from a study of blood T cell repertoires in COVID-19. About the research overall: Samples taken during acute and convalescent COVID-19 were collected in the United States, Italy and Spain.

V lost 2 bases and J lost 7, with 21 bases in between. The CDR3 runs to 16 residues. The germline V gene encodes CDR1 KGHSH and CDR2 LQKENI. V usage is TRBV18 and J usage is TRBJ2-7; TRBD1 is a possible D gene (5 bases). Sequencing was done on a sample of peripheral blood. The source of this sequence is a man aged 45-65 years with active COVID-19. CDR3: CASSPLRQQAGLEQYF. The CDR3 DNA is TGTGCCAGCTCACCATTAAGACAACAGGCCGGCCTAGAGCAGTACTTC. The complete variable domain, with remaining parts taken from reference TRBV18 and TRBJ2-7, reads NAGVMQNPRHLVRRRGQEARLRCSPMKGHSHVYWYRQLPEEGLKFMVYLQKENIIDESGMPKERFSAEFPKEGPSILRIQQVVRGDSAAYFCASSPLRQQAGLEQYFGPGTRLTVT.